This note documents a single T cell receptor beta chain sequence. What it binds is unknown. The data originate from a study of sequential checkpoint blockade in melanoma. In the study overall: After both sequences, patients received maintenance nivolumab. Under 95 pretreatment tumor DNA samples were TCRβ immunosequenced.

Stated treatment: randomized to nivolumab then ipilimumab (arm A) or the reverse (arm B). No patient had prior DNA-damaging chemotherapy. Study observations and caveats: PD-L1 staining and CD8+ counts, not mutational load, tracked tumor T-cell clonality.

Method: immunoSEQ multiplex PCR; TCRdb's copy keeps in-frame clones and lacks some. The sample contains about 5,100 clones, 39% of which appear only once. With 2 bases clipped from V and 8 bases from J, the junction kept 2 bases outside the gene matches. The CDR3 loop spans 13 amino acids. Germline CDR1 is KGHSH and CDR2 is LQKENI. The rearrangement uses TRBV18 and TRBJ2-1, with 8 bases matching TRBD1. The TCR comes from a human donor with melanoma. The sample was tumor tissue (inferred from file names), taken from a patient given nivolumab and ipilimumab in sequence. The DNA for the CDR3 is TGTGCCAGCTCACCAGGACAGGGCGATGAGCAGTTCTTC. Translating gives CASSPGQGDEQFF.